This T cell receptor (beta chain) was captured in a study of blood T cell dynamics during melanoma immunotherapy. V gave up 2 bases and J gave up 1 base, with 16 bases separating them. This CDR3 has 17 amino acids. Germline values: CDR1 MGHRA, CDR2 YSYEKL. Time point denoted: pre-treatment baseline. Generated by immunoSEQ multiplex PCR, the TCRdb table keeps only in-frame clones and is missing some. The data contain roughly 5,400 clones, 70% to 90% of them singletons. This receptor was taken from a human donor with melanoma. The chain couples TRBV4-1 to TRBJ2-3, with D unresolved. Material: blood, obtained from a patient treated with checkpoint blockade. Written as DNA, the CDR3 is TGCGCCAGCAGCCAAAGTATGTCCGGGCCAGGCACAGATACGCAGTATTTT. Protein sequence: CASSQSMSGPGTDTQYF.